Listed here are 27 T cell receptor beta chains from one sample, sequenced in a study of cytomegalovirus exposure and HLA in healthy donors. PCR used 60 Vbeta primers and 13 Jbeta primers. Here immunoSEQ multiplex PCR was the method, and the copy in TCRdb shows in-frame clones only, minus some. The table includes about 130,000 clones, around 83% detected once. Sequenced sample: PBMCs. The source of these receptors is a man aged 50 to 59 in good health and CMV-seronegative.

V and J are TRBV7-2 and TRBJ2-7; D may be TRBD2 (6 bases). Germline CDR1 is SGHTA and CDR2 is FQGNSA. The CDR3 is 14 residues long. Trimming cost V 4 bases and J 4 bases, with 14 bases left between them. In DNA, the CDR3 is TGTGCCAGCAGCTCCAAATGGAGGGGATACGAGCAGTACTTC. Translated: CASSSKWRGYEQYF.

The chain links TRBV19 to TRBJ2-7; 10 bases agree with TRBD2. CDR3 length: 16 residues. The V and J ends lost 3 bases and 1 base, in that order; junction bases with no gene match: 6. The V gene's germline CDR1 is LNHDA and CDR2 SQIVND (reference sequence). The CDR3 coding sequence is TGTGCCAGTAGTATGCCTAGCGGGGGACTTTCCTACGAGCAGTACTTC. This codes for CASSMPSGGLSYEQYF.

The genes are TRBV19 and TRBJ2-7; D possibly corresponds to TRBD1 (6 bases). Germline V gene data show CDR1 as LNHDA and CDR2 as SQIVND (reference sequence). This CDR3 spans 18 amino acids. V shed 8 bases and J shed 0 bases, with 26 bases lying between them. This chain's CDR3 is CASQPCEPGHDNSYEQYF. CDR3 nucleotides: TGTGCCAGTCAACCATGTGAGCCGGGACACGATAACTCCTACGAGCAGTACTTC.

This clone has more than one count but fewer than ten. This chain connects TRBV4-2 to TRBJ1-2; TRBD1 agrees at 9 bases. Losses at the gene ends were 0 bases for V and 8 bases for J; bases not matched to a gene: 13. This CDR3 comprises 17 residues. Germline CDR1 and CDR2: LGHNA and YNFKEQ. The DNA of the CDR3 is TGTGCCAGCAGCCAAGACACCGGGACAGGGAGGGGTAGGGGCTACACCTTC. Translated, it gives CASSQDTGTGRGRGYTF.

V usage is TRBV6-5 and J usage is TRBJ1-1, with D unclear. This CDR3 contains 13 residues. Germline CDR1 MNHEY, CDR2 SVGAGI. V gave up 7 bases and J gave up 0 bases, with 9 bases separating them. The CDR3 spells CASINELNTEAFF. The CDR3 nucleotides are TGTGCCAGCATCAACGAGCTGAACACTGAAGCTTTCTTT.

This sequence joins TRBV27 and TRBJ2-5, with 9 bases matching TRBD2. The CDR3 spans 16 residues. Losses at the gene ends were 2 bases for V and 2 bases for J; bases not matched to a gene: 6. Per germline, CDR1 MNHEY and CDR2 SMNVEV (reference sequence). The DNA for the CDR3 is TGTGCCAGCAGTTTAGAGGCTAGCGGGGAACAAGAGACCCAGTACTTC. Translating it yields CASSLEASGEQETQYF.

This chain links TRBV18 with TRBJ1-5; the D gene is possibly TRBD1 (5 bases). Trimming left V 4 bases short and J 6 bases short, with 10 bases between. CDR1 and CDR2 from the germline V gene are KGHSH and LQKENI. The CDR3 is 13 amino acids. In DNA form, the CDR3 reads TGTGCCAGCTCACTGGACCAGGGTCAGCCCCAGCATTTT. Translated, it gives CASSLDQGQPQHF.

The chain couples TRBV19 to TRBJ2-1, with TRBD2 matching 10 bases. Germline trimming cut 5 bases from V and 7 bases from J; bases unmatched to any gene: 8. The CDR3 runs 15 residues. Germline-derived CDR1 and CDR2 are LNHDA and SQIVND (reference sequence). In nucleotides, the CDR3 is TGTGCCAGTAGTTCCTCTAGCGGGGGTTGGAATGAGCAGTTCTTC. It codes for CASSSSSGGWNEQFF.

The CDR3 nucleotides read TGTGCCAGCGGGCGACGCGAGCAGTACTTC. Translating gives CASGRREQYF. The rearrangement links TRBV6-5 to TRBJ2-7; D is uncertain. The V end lost 8 bases, the J end lost 6 bases, and 8 bases lay between the germline ends. Germline V gene sequence: CDR1 MNHEY, CDR2 SVGAGI. The length of the CDR3 is 10 residues.

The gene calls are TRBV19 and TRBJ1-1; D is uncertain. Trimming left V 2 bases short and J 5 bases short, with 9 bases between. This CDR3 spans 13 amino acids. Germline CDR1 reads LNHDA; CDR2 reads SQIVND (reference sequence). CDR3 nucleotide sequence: TGTGCCAGTAGTATATTAACCGGGACTGAAGCTTTCTTT. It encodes CASSILTGTEAFF.

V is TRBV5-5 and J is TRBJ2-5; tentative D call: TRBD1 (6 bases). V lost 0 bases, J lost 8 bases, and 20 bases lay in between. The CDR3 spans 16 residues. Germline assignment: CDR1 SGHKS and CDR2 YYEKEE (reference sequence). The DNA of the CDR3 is TGTGCCAGCAGCTTGGAGGTGGGGGCCGGAAGAGAAACCCAGTACTTC. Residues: CASSLEVGAGRETQYF. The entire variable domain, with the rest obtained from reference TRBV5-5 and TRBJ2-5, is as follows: DAGVTQSPTHLIKTRGQQVTLRCSPISGHKSVSWYQQVLGQGPQFIFQYYEKEERGRGNFPDRFSARQFPNYSSELNVNALLLGDSALYLCASSLEVGAGRETQYFGPGTRLLVL.

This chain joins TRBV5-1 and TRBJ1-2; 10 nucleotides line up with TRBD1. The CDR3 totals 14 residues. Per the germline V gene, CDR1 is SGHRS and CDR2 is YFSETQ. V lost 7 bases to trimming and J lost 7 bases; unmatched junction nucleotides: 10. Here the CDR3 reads CASAPPGQGFGYTF. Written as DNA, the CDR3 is TGCGCCAGCGCCCCCCCGGGACAGGGGTTTGGCTACACCTTC.

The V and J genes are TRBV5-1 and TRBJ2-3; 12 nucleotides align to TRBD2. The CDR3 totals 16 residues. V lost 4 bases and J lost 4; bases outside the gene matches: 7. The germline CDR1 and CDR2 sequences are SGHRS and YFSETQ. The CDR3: CASSTSSGGAADTQYF. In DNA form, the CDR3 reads TGCGCCAGCAGCACCTCTAGCGGGGGGGCGGCAGATACGCAGTATTTT.

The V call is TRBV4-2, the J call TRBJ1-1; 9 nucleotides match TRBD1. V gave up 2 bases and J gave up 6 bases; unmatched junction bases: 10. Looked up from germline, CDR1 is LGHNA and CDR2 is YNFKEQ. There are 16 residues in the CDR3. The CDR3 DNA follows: TGTGCCAGCAGCCAATCACCGGGACAGGGTCGCGCTGAAGCTTTCTTT. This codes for CASSQSPGQGRAEAFF.

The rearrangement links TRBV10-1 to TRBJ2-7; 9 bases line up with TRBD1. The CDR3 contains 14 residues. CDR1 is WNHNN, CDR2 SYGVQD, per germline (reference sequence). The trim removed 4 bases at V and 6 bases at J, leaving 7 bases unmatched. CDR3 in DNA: TGCGCCAGCAGTGGGGCGGGGACAGGGTCCGAGCAGTACTTC. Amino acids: CASSGAGTGSEQYF.

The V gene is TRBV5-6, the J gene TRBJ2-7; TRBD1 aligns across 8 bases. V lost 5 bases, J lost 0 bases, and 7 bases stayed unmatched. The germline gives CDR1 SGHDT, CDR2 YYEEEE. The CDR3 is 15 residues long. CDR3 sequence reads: CASRRRDRSSYEQYF. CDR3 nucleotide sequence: TGTGCCAGCAGGCGAAGGGACAGGAGCTCCTACGAGCAGTACTTC.

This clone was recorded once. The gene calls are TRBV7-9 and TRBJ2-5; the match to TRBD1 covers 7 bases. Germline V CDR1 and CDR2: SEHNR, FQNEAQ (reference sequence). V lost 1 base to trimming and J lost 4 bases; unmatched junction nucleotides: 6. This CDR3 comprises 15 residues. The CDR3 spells CASSLGEGAVETQYF. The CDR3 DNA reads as TGTGCCAGCAGCTTAGGAGAGGGGGCCGTAGAGACCCAGTACTTC. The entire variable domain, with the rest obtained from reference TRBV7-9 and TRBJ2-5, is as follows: DTGVSQNPRHKITKRGQNVTFRCDPISEHNRLYWYRQTLGQGPEFLTYFQNEAQLEKSRLLSDRFSAERPKGSFSTLEIQRTEQGDSAMYLCASSLGEGAVETQYFGPGTRLLVL.

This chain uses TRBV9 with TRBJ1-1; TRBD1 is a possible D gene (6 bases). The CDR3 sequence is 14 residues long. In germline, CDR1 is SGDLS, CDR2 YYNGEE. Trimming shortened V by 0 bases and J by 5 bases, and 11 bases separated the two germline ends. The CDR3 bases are TGTGCCAGCAGCGTAGGGTGGGGGCGAACTGAAGCTTTCTTT. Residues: CASSVGWGRTEAFF.

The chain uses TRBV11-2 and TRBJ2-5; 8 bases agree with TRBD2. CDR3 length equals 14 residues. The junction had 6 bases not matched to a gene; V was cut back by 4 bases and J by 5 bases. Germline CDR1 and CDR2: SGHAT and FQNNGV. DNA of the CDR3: TGTGCCAGCAGCTCCGGGACTAGATCGGAGACCCAGTACTTC. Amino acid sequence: CASSSGTRSETQYF.

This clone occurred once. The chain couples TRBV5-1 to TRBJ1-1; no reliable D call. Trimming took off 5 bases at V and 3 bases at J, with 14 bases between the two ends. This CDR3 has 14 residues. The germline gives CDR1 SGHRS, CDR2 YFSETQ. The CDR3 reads CASRLTGVDTEAFF. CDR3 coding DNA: TGCGCCAGCAGGCTCACCGGGGTGGACACTGAAGCTTTCTTT.

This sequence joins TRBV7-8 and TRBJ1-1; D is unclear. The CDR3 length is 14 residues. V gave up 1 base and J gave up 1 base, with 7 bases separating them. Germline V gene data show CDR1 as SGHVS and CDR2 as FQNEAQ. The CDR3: CASSLGPRNTEAFF. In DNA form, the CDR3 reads TGTGCCAGCAGCTTAGGACCTAGGAACACTGAAGCTTTCTTT.

The CDR3 protein is CATSRKAGNEQFF. Written as DNA, the CDR3 is TGTGCCACCAGCAGGAAGGCAGGGAATGAGCAGTTCTTC. V gene TRBV15 combines with J gene TRBJ2-1; perhaps TRBD1 as D (5 bases). V was shortened by 3 bases and J by 7 bases, with 10 bases between the two germline ends. Germline-derived CDR1 and CDR2 are LNHNV and YYDKDF (reference sequence). The CDR3 has 13 amino acids.

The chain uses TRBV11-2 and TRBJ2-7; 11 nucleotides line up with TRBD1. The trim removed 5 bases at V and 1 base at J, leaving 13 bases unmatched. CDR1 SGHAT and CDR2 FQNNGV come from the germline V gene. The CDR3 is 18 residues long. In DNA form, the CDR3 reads TGTGCCAGCAGCGCCCCCCGCGGACAGGGGGCTGCGTCCTACGAGCAGTACTTC. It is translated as CASSAPRGQGAASYEQYF.

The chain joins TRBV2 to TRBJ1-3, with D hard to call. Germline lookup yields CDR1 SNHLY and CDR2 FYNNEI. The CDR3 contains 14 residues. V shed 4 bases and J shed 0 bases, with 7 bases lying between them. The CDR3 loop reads CASSVAASGNTIYF. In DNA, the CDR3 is TGTGCCAGCAGTGTTGCGGCCTCTGGAAACACCATATATTTT.

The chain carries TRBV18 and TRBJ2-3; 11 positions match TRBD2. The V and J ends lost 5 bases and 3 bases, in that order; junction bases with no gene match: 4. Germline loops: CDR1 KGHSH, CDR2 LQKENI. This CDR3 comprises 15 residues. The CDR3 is CASSSSGGETDTQYF. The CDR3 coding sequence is TGTGCCAGCTCAAGTAGCGGGGGGGAGACAGATACGCAGTATTTT.

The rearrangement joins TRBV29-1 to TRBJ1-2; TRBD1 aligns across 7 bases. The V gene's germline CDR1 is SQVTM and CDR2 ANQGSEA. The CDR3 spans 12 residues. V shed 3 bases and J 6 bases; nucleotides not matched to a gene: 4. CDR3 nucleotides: TGCAGCGTTGACTACAGGGGTAATGGCTACACCTTC. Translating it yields CSVDYRGNGYTF.

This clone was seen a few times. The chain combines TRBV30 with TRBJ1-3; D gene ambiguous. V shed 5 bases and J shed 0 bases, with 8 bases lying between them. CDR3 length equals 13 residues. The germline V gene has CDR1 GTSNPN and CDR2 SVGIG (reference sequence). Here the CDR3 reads CAWCPGSGNTIYF. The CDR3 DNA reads TGTGCCTGGTGCCCAGGCTCTGGAAACACCATATATTTT.